The rows below give T cell receptor beta chains drawn from one sample of a study of T cells in localized non-small cell lung cancer. Generated by immunoSEQ multiplex PCR, the TCRdb table keeps only in-frame clones and is missing some. Seen here are tens of thousands of clones, roughly 93% observed once, and the top ten hold 6.5% to 10%. Sequencing used peripheral blood, obtained before any cancer treatment. The receptors were gathered from a female donor over 55 with stage I lung adenocarcinoma. CDR3s include the opening cysteine and the closing phenylalanine or tryptophan. The D gene is left open where the match is weak. Only some rows state a clone size, as once, few, many or a class for expanded clones.

D gene: -; V gene: TRBV19; J gene: TRBJ2-1; clone size: -; CDR3 protein: CASSMSWLGDNEQFF; CDR3 DNA: TGTGCCAGTAGTATGAGTTGGTTGGGGGACAATGAGCAGTTCTTC
D gene: -; V gene: TRBV6-5; J gene: TRBJ1-4; clone size: -; CDR3 protein: CASSYLGSRTEKLFF; CDR3 DNA: TGTGCCAGCAGTTACCTGGGATCACGAACTGAAAAACTGTTTTTT
D gene: TRBD1; V gene: TRBV28; J gene: TRBJ1-2; clone size: -; CDR3 protein: CASSLTGGLSNYGYTF; CDR3 DNA: TGTGCCAGCAGTCTGACAGGGGGCCTCTCGAACTATGGCTACACCTTC
D gene: TRBD1; V gene: TRBV2; J gene: TRBJ1-1; clone size: -; CDR3 protein: CASSAQGAGTEAFF; CDR3 DNA: TGTGCCAGCAGTGCTCAGGGGGCGGGCACTGAAGCTTTCTTT
D gene: TRBD1; V gene: TRBV6-6; J gene: TRBJ1-1; clone size: -; CDR3 protein: CASSRGTGGLKTEAFF; CDR3 DNA: TGTGCCAGCAGCCGTGGGACAGGGGGCTTGAAGACTGAAGCTTTCTTT
D gene: -; V gene: TRBV18; J gene: TRBJ2-3; clone size: -; CDR3 protein: CASSPSEDTQYF; CDR3 DNA: TGTGCCAGCTCACCTTCTGAGGATACGCAGTATTTT
D gene: TRBD1; V gene: TRBV18; J gene: TRBJ1-5; clone size: -; CDR3 protein: CASSPSTGASNQPQHF; CDR3 DNA: TGTGCCAGCTCACCGTCGACAGGGGCAAGCAATCAGCCCCAGCATTTT
D gene: -; V gene: TRBV7-7; J gene: TRBJ2-1; clone size: once; CDR3 protein: CASSLQVSSSYNEQFF; CDR3 DNA: TGTGCTAGCAGCCTACAGGTTTCGAGCTCCTACAATGAGCAGTTCTTC
D gene: -; V gene: TRBV2; J gene: TRBJ2-5; clone size: -; CDR3 protein: CASNREQETQYF; CDR3 DNA: TGTGCCAGCAACAGGGAGCAAGAGACCCAGTACTTC
D gene: TRBD2; V gene: TRBV9; J gene: TRBJ2-5; clone size: -; CDR3 protein: CASSVTVKEAGRRETQYF; CDR3 DNA: TGTGCCAGCAGCGTAACGGTCAAAGAAGCGGGAAGGAGGGAGACCCAGTACTTC
D gene: -; V gene: TRBV7-9; J gene: TRBJ1-1; clone size: -; CDR3 protein: CASSLSALNTEAFF; CDR3 DNA: TGTGCCAGCAGCCTTTCGGCCTTGAACACTGAAGCTTTCTTT